Each of the 28 T cell receptor beta chains below was sequenced from the same sample in a study of blood T cell repertoires in COVID-19. The assay was immunoSEQ multiplex PCR, and TCRdb's table has in-frame clones only and misses some. The sample comprises just over 300,000 clones, approximately 90% of which are singletons, and less than 4.5% rests with the top ten. The sequenced sample consisted of PBMCs or T cells enriched from blood (not recorded which). These receptors originate from a man aged 30 to 45 who had recovered from COVID-19.

The chain joins TRBV30 to TRBJ1-2; D may be TRBD1 (6 bases). Germline V gives CDR1 GTSNPN, CDR2 SVGIG (reference sequence). V lost 3 bases to trimming and J lost 4 bases, with 12 bases between them. The CDR3 contains 13 residues. The CDR3 nucleotides are TGTGCCTGGAGCCCCGGACAGACCTATGGCTACACCTTC. Protein product: CAWSPGQTYGYTF.

The chain joins TRBV20-1 to TRBJ1-3; 8 bases line up with TRBD1. Germline V gene sequence: CDR1 DFQATT, CDR2 SNEGSKA (reference sequence). The V segment lost 3 bases and the J segment 7 bases; nucleotides outside the gene matches: 8. The CDR3 length is 14 residues. The CDR3 spells CSASGDRGRNTIYF. The CDR3 DNA reads TGCAGTGCTAGTGGAGACAGGGGACGTAACACCATATATTTT.

The V call is TRBV2, the J call TRBJ1-5; 7 nucleotides agree with TRBD1. The CDR3 covers 15 residues. Germline lookup yields CDR1 SNHLY and CDR2 FYNNEI. J was trimmed by 4 bases and V by 10 bases; bases with no gene match: 13. The chain's CDR3 is CATTGAQGYNQPQHF. The CDR3 region has the DNA TGTGCCACAACAGGGGCCCAGGGGTATAATCAGCCCCAGCATTTT.

This clone was seen a few times. V is TRBV6-5 and J is TRBJ2-3; D is unclear. Trimming took 6 bases from V and 9 from J, leaving 16 bases between them. The germline V gene encodes CDR1 MNHEY and CDR2 SVGAGI. The CDR3 is made up of 13 amino acids. As DNA, the CDR3 is TGTGCCAGCAGAGGCCAAGAAACGAGGACGCAGTATTTT. It codes for CASRGQETRTQYF.

The chain is built from TRBV7-9 and TRBJ2-7, with D tentatively TRBD1 (6 bases). The V end was cut by 5 bases, the J end by 7 bases, with 18 bases between. Germline CDR1 SEHNR, CDR2 FQNEAQ (reference sequence). This CDR3 contains 14 residues. This CDR3 reads CASSPGTHLREQYF. The DNA of the CDR3 is TGTGCCAGCAGCCCCGGGACACACCTACGAGAGCAGTACTTC. The complete variable domain, with remaining parts taken from reference TRBV7-9 and TRBJ2-7, reads DTGVSQNPRHKITKRGQNVTFRCDPISEHNRLYWYRQTLGQGPEFLTYFQNEAQLEKSRLLSDRFSAERPKGSFSTLEIQRTEQGDSAMYLCASSPGTHLREQYFGPGTRLTVT.

The genes are TRBV18 and TRBJ2-1, with D possibly matching TRBD2 (6 bases). Trimming removed 6 bases at V and 2 bases at J, with 14 bases between. The CDR3 has 15 residues. The germline V gene has CDR1 KGHSH and CDR2 LQKENI. The CDR3 sequence is CASSAAGSPYNEQFF. Here the CDR3 DNA reads TGTGCCAGCTCCGCCGCGGGAAGTCCCTACAATGAGCAGTTCTTC.

The gene calls are TRBV18 and TRBJ2-1; 13 nucleotides line up with TRBD2. V was clipped by 3 bases and J by 9 bases; unmatched bases: 14. Per the germline V gene, CDR1 is KGHSH and CDR2 is LQKENI. The CDR3 consists of 18 residues. In nucleotides, the CDR3 is TGTGCCAGCTCACCGTCACCCGGAGGGACTAGCGGGATAGGTGAGCAGTTCTTC. As protein: CASSPSPGGTSGIGEQFF. The complete variable domain, with remaining parts taken from reference TRBV18 and TRBJ2-1, reads NAGVMQNPRHLVRRRGQEARLRCSPMKGHSHVYWYRQLPEEGLKFMVYLQKENIIDESGMPKERFSAEFPKEGPSILRIQQVVRGDSAAYFCASSPSPGGTSGIGEQFFGPGTRLTVL.

In regard to this clone: This sample includes further DNA sequences coding for the same CDR3. The chain employs TRBV20-1 and TRBJ1-1; unclear D gene. Looked up from germline, CDR1 is DFQATT and CDR2 is SNEGSKA (reference sequence). CDR3 length: 12 residues. Trimming took off 3 bases at V and 2 bases at J, with 7 bases between the two ends. This CDR3 is CSASGGNTEAFF. In DNA form, the CDR3 reads TGCAGTGCTAGTGGCGGTAACACTGAAGCTTTCTTT.

The rearrangement joins TRBV3-1 (or the pseudogene TRBV3-2) to TRBJ2-2; D remains unclear. This CDR3 is built from 14 residues. The V gene lost 1 base and the J gene lost 4 bases, with 7 bases spanning the gap. Germline CDR1 LGHDT, CDR2 YNNKEL (reference sequence). The CDR3 nucleotides read TGTGCCAGCAGCCAAGGCGTAACCACCGGGGAGCTGTTTTTT. This gives the protein CASSQGVTTGELFF.

This chain links TRBV9 with TRBJ2-7, with TRBD2 matching 12 bases. V gave up 4 bases and J gave up 7 bases; unmatched junction bases: 15. Germline lookup yields CDR1 SGDLS and CDR2 YYNGEE. The length of the CDR3 is 17 residues. In DNA form, the CDR3 reads TGTGCCAGCAGCTTCCGACTAGCGGGAGAGGGGGTTGGAGAGCAGTACTTC. It encodes CASSFRLAGEGVGEQYF.

The chain couples TRBV19 to TRBJ2-5; 7 nucleotides agree with TRBD1. This CDR3 has 14 amino acids. With 6 bases clipped from V and 5 bases from J, the junction kept 9 bases outside the gene matches. Germline CDR1 LNHDA, CDR2 SQIVND (reference sequence). DNA for the CDR3: TGTGCCAGTAGAAAACAGGGGCGAATGGAGACCCAGTACTTC. It is translated as CASRKQGRMETQYF.

The chain couples TRBV18 to TRBJ1-2; the D is unclear. CDR3 length: 14 residues. The V end lost 2 bases, the J end lost 5 bases, and 12 bases lay between the germline ends. Germline V CDR1 and CDR2: KGHSH, LQKENI. CDR3 sequence reads: CASSPTTQIYGYTF. In DNA form, the CDR3 reads TGTGCCAGCTCACCAACCACACAGATTTATGGCTACACCTTC.

The gene calls are TRBV7-5 and TRBJ1-4. TRBV7-5 is an annotated pseudogene. The CDR3 sequence is 16 residues long. CDR3 region: CARSRPREGPNEKLFF. For the CDR3, the DNA is TGTGCCAGAAGTCGCCCTCGGGAGGGCCCTAATGAAAAACTGTTTTTT.

The rearrangement joins TRBV5-1 to TRBJ2-7; TRBD2 aligns across 14 bases. After removal of 4 bases from V and 6 bases from J, the junction contained 6 bases not matched to a gene. Germline values: CDR1 SGHRS, CDR2 YFSETQ. This CDR3 contains 15 residues. The CDR3: CASSETSGRAGEQYF. The CDR3 nucleotides read TGCGCCAGCAGCGAGACTAGCGGGAGGGCCGGCGAGCAGTACTTC.

This chain uses TRBV27 with TRBJ1-2; a weak D match, TRBD1 (6 bases). V lost 4 bases to trimming and J lost 4 bases, with 10 bases between them. The CDR3 has 13 residues. The V gene's germline CDR1 is MNHEY and CDR2 SMNVEV (reference sequence). The chain's CDR3 is CASSYRVSYGYTF. Here the CDR3 DNA reads TGTGCCAGCAGTTACAGGGTTAGCTATGGCTACACCTTC.

CDR3 coding DNA: TGTGCCAGCAGCTCGGGACTAGCGGGAGTGGTGACGGAGACCCAGTACTTC. Protein sequence: CASSSGLAGVVTETQYF. This chain links TRBV7-2 with TRBJ2-5; 14 bases are shared with TRBD2. After removal of 4 bases from V and 5 bases from J, the junction contained 9 bases not matched to a gene. Germline lookup yields CDR1 SGHTA and CDR2 FQGNSA. The CDR3 has 17 residues.

This clone was counted once. The chain joins TRBV7-9 to TRBJ2-5, with D maybe TRBD1 (7 bases). The germline V gene has CDR1 SEHNR and CDR2 FQNEAQ (reference sequence). Deletions cut 4 bases from V and 3 bases from J, with 9 bases between. The CDR3 consists of 13 residues. CDR3 in DNA: TGTGCCAGCAGCTCCAGGGGGGAAGAGACCCAGTACTTC. The encoded protein is CASSSRGEETQYF.

The chain is built from TRBV19 and TRBJ2-2; D not certain. Germline V gene sequence: CDR1 LNHDA, CDR2 SQIVND (reference sequence). This CDR3 region has 13 residues. With 5 bases removed from V and 1 base from J, the gap between germline ends came to 5 bases. The CDR3 nucleotides are TGTGCCAGTAGTCTCGGGAACACCGGGGAGCTGTTTTTT. Translated, it gives CASSLGNTGELFF. Variable domain in full (rest from reference TRBV19 and TRBJ2-2): DGGITQSPKYLFRKEGQNVTLSCEQNLNHDAMYWYRQDPGQGLRLIYYSQIVNDFQKGDIAEGYSVSREKKESFPLTVTSAQKNPTAFYLCASSLGNTGELFFGEGSRLTVL.

The chain couples TRBV21-1 to TRBJ2-3; TRBD2 reflects the table's D call only, with no check against the DNA. TRBV21-1 represents a pseudogene. The CDR3 covers 16 residues. The CDR3 region is CASSKGWRESADTQYF. The CDR3 region has the DNA TGTGCCAGCAGCAAGGGGTGGCGGGAGTCAGCAGATACGCAGTATTTT.

The V call is TRBV2, the J call TRBJ2-7; 11 bases are a match to TRBD2. V shed 7 bases, J shed 1 base, and the junction held 6 bases outside the gene matches. Germline lookup yields CDR1 SNHLY and CDR2 FYNNEI. The CDR3 has 15 amino acids. The CDR3 sequence is CASTSSGGTSYEQYF. Written as DNA, the CDR3 is TGTGCCAGCACCTCTAGCGGGGGGACGTCCTACGAGCAGTACTTC. Using reference TRBV2 and TRBJ2-7 for the parts outside the CDR3, the full variable domain is EPEVTQTPSHQVTQMGQEVILRCVPISNHLYFYWYRQILGQKVEFLVSFYNNEISEKSEIFDDQFSVERPDGSNFTLKIRSTKLEDSAMYFCASTSSGGTSYEQYFGPGTRLTVT.

The V gene is TRBV11-2, the J gene TRBJ2-3; 12 bases are a match to TRBD2. The CDR3 extends over 15 amino acids. With V trimmed by 5 bases and J by 4 bases, 4 bases remained unmatched. The V gene's germline CDR1 is SGHAT and CDR2 FQNNGV. CDR3 sequence: CASSPLAGGADTQYF. As DNA, the CDR3 is TGTGCCAGCAGCCCCCTAGCGGGGGGGGCAGATACGCAGTATTTT.

This clone was observed a few times. The chain has TRBV27 and TRBJ2-7; 8 bases are a match to TRBD2. CDR1 and CDR2 from the germline V gene are MNHEY and SMNVEV (reference sequence). CDR3 size: 16 residues. Trimming took 2 bases from V and 2 from J; bases not matched to a gene: 8. The CDR3 nucleotides are TGTGCCAGCAGTTTAGCAAGCGGGGGAACCACCTACGAGCAGTACTTC. Its protein is CASSLASGGTTYEQYF.

The chain carries TRBV28 and TRBJ2-5; D may be TRBD1 (5 bases). The CDR3 extends over 12 amino acids. CDR1 MDHEN and CDR2 SYDVKM come from the germline V gene. Trimming shortened V by 2 bases and J by 5 bases, and 6 bases separated the two germline ends. The CDR3 loop reads CASSLNRETQYF. In nucleotides, the CDR3 is TGTGCCAGCAGTTTAAACAGGGAGACCCAGTACTTC.

The CDR3 DNA is TGTGCCAGCAGGGGGAATCGGGCTAGCGCGAGTTACACCGGGGAGCTGTTTTTT. This sequence encodes CASRGNRASASYTGELFF. The chain is built from TRBV7-8 and TRBJ2-2; maybe TRBD2 (6 bases). Germline CDR1 is SGHVS and CDR2 is FQNEAQ. V was clipped by 6 bases and J by 3 bases, with 23 bases between them. This CDR3 region has 18 residues.

The chain is built from TRBV6-5 and TRBJ1-5; no firm D call. CDR3 length: 11 residues. V was trimmed by 8 bases and J by 6 bases, leaving 8 bases between them. Looked up from germline, CDR1 is MNHEY and CDR2 is SVGAGI. The CDR3 is CASSAVQPQHF. In DNA, the CDR3 is TGTGCCAGCTCCGCGGTTCAGCCCCAGCATTTT.

This chain connects TRBV6-1 to TRBJ2-1, with D maybe TRBD1 (6 bases). The CDR3 loop spans 12 amino acids. The V and J ends lost 3 bases and 12 bases respectively, with 12 bases between them. Germline loops: CDR1 MNHNS, CDR2 SASEGT. As DNA, the CDR3 is TGTGCCAGCAGTGACAGGGGATTAGGGCAGTTCTTC. It specifies CASSDRGLGQFF.

The chain joins TRBV5-1 to TRBJ2-1, with TRBD2 identical over 9 bases. Germline V gene sequence: CDR1 SGHRS, CDR2 YFSETQ. With V trimmed by 1 base and J by 6 bases, 5 bases remained unmatched. This CDR3 is built from 15 residues. In DNA form, the CDR3 reads TGCGCCAGCAGCTTGTATAGCGGGAGAATCAATGAGCAGTTCTTC. Translating it yields CASSLYSGRINEQFF.

This chain connects TRBV7-9 to TRBJ1-2, with D uncertain. In germline, CDR1 is SEHNR, CDR2 FQNEAQ (reference sequence). Trimming took 1 base from V and 8 from J, leaving 11 bases between them. The CDR3 sequence is 13 residues long. The DNA of the CDR3 is TGTGCCAGCAGCTTAGGAGGAAAGGTGGGCTACACCTTC. Amino acid sequence: CASSLGGKVGYTF.